The 27 T cell receptor beta chains below were found in one sample sequenced in a study of T cell repertoires in aging, cancer and after chemotherapy. Multiplex touch-down PCR with TRB-A/B primers amplified rearranged V-D-J TRB sequences. TCRdb used MiXCR to reprocess the multiplex PCR reads, holding one entry per CDR3 protein. The table includes 8,500 to 10,000 distinct CDR3 sequences, 45% to 65% detected once. Peripheral blood genomic DNA, not sorted cells or RNA, was the template. Sequenced input: blood. The source of these receptors is a human donor in good health.

This chain uses TRBV6-1 with TRBJ1-2; weak D call: TRBD1 (6 bases). This CDR3 is 13 amino acids long. Deletions cut 6 bases from V and 9 bases from J, with 17 bases between. Germline V gene lookup returns CDR1 MNHNS and CDR2 SASEGT. CDR3: CASRGGHLISYTF. The CDR3 DNA follows: TGTGCCAGCAGGGGGGGACATCTGATAAGCTACACCTTC.

The chain employs TRBV30 and TRBJ2-2; D may correspond to TRBD1 or TRBD2 (5 bases each). Per the germline V gene, CDR1 is GTSNPN and CDR2 is SVGIG (reference sequence). V lost 3 bases, J lost 3 bases, and 14 bases lay in between. The CDR3 has 15 residues. In DNA, the CDR3 is TGTGCCTGGAGCCAAAAGGGGCGGGACACCGGGGAGCTGTTTTTT. Translating gives CAWSQKGRDTGELFF.

V gene TRBV12-3 or TRBV12-4 combines with J gene TRBJ2-4, with 8 bases fitting TRBD1. The CDR3 covers 14 residues. Trimming cost V 5 bases and J 6 bases; bases outside gene matches: 6. The CDR3 here is CASSPQGAGNIQYF. The DNA of the CDR3 is TGTGCCAGCAGTCCCCAGGGGGCGGGAAACATTCAGTACTTC.

The rearrangement links TRBV6-4 to TRBJ2-3, with 14 bases fitting TRBD2. The J segment lost 7 bases and the V segment lost 6 bases, leaving 6 bases of the junction unmatched. CDR1 is MRHNA, CDR2 SNTAGT, per germline. The CDR3 contains 15 residues. The DNA of the CDR3 is TGTGCCAGCAGCCGACTAGCGGGGGGGGACAATACGCAGTATTTT. Translated, it gives CASSRLAGGDNTQYF.

The CDR3 here is CASSLDRYSGNTIYF. As DNA, the CDR3 is TGTGCCAGCTCCCTGGACAGGTACTCTGGAAACACCATATATTTT. This chain connects TRBV18 to TRBJ1-3; TRBD1 matches at 7 bases. The CDR3 is 15 amino acids. V shed 6 bases and J 0 bases; nucleotides not matched to a gene: 5. CDR1 and CDR2 (germline): KGHSH, LQKENI.

The V gene is TRBV30, the J gene TRBJ2-3, with a possible D match to TRBD1 (6 bases). Germline V gene sequence: CDR1 GTSNPN, CDR2 SVGIG (reference sequence). Trimming removed 0 bases from V and 7 bases from J, with 14 bases in between. The CDR3 contains 14 residues. This CDR3 is CAWSVWGPLNTQYF. As DNA, the CDR3 is TGTGCCTGGAGTGTCTGGGGGCCCTTGAATACGCAGTATTTT.

This clonotype turned up a few times. This chain connects TRBV5-4 to TRBJ1-1; 9 bases align to TRBD1. Per the germline V gene, CDR1 is SGHNT and CDR2 is YYREEE (reference sequence). Unmatched junction bases numbered 4, after V lost 4 bases and J lost 0 bases. The CDR3 length is 15 residues. CDR3: CASSHDRGLNTEAFF. The CDR3 DNA reads TGTGCCAGCAGCCACGACAGGGGGTTGAACACTGAAGCTTTCTTT.

This clonotype was seen a handful of times. This chain connects TRBV15 to TRBJ1-1; D unresolved. Germline CDR1 and CDR2: LNHNV and YYDKDF (reference sequence). The CDR3 is 13 residues long. V was pared by 3 bases and J by 0 bases, with 5 bases between. The CDR3 sequence is CATSSLMNTEAFF. The CDR3 region has the DNA TGTGCCACCAGCAGCCTTATGAACACTGAAGCTTTCTTT.

This clonotype was observed a few times. The chain employs TRBV19 and TRBJ2-4; 7 bases are shared with TRBD1. The CDR3 totals 15 residues. Germline lookup yields CDR1 LNHDA and CDR2 SQIVND (reference sequence). With 5 bases clipped from V and 0 bases from J, the junction kept 4 bases outside the gene matches. The CDR3 is CASSATGSAKNIQYF. For the CDR3, the DNA is TGTGCCAGTAGTGCGACAGGGTCAGCCAAAAACATTCAGTACTTC. The whole variable domain, remainder taken from reference TRBV19 and TRBJ2-4, is DGGITQSPKYLFRKEGQNVTLSCEQNLNHDAMYWYRQDPGQGLRLIYYSQIVNDFQKGDIAEGYSVSREKKESFPLTVTSAQKNPTAFYLCASSATGSAKNIQYFGAGTRLSVL.

About this clonotype: An end of the junction does not agree with germline; a read error may underlie this. The chain is built from TRBV5-6 and TRBJ2-7; D perhaps matches TRBD2 (7 bases). Germline loops: CDR1 SGHDT, CDR2 YYEEEE. This CDR3 region has 15 residues. The CDR3 reads CASSYPGHRDYEQYF. CDR3 sequence (DNA): TGTGCCAGCAGCTATCCGGGACATCGGGACTACGAGCAGTACTTT.

This chain uses TRBV24-1 with TRBJ2-3; 8 bases map to TRBD2. Germline CDR1 reads KGHDR; CDR2 reads SFDVKD. The CDR3 totals 17 residues. V lost 0 bases to trimming and J lost 0 bases; unmatched junction nucleotides: 4. This CDR3 is CATSDLGSSGSTDTQYF. Here the CDR3 DNA reads TGTGCCACCAGTGATTTGGGGTCTAGCGGGAGCACAGATACGCAGTATTTT.

The V and J genes are TRBV19 and TRBJ1-2; 7 positions match TRBD1. J lost 8 bases, V lost 7 bases, and 10 bases had no gene match. This CDR3 has 13 amino acids. The germline gives CDR1 LNHDA, CDR2 SQIVND (reference sequence). CDR3 in DNA: TGTGCCAGTACCTCTACAGGGGTTGGCGGCTACACCTTC. It yields the protein CASTSTGVGGYTF.

The chain joins TRBV18 to TRBJ1-1; D perhaps matches TRBD1 (5 bases). V was clipped by 5 bases and J by 10 bases, with 23 bases between them. Germline values: CDR1 KGHSH, CDR2 LQKENI. CDR3 size: 15 residues. The CDR3 loop reads CASSIKPGLSTGAFF. In DNA form, the CDR3 reads TGTGCCAGCTCAATTAAACCGGGACTCTCCACGGGAGCTTTCTTT. Using reference TRBV18 and TRBJ1-1 for the parts outside the CDR3, the full variable domain is NAGVMQNPRHLVRRRGQEARLRCSPMKGHSHVYWYRQLPEEGLKFMVYLQKENIIDESGMPKERFSAEFPKEGPSILRIQQVVRGDSAAYFCASSIKPGLSTGAFFGQGTRLTVV.

The table lists this clonotype with a few counts. The chain couples TRBV29-1 to TRBJ2-3; 9 nucleotides match TRBD2. The CDR3 consists of 15 residues. Looked up from germline, CDR1 is SQVTM and CDR2 is ANQGSEA. V was pared by 4 bases and J by 4 bases, with 9 bases of the junction left unmatched. CDR3 residues: CSVGRGGGGSDTQYF. The CDR3 nucleotides read TGCAGCGTTGGCCGGGGCGGGGGGGGATCAGATACGCAGTATTTT.

The chain is built from TRBV18 and TRBJ2-1, with TRBD1 matching 9 bases. V gave up 11 bases and J gave up 3 bases; unmatched junction bases: 5. The CDR3 loop spans 13 amino acids. Per germline, CDR1 KGHSH and CDR2 LQKENI. The CDR3 bases are TGTGCCGGGGGGACAGGGAACTACAATGAGCAGTTCTTC. Residues: CAGGTGNYNEQFF.

The chain links TRBV10-3 to TRBJ2-1, with D perhaps being TRBD1 or TRBD2 (6 bases each). V lost 6 bases and J lost 8, with 11 bases in between. The length of the CDR3 is 12 residues. Germline loops: CDR1 ENHRY, CDR2 SYGVKD. The CDR3 here is CAISAGEDEQFF. In DNA form, the CDR3 reads TGTGCCATCAGCGCAGGGGAGGATGAGCAGTTCTTC.

The rearrangement uses TRBV6-2 or TRBV6-3 and TRBJ2-1; 8 bases are shared with TRBD1. CDR1 and CDR2 from the germline V gene are MNHEY and SVGEGT. The junction had 7 bases not matched to a gene; V was cut back by 4 bases and J by 14 bases. This CDR3 is 12 amino acids long. The DNA of the CDR3 is TGTGCCAGCAGTTGGGGAGACAGGGGAAAGTTCTTC. Translated: CASSWGDRGKFF.

The genes are TRBV6-5 and TRBJ1-3; D is possibly TRBD1 (5 bases). The CDR3 runs to 15 residues. Germline values: CDR1 MNHEY, CDR2 SVGAGI. Deletions cut 4 bases from V and 0 bases from J, with 10 bases between. In nucleotides, the CDR3 is TGTGCCAGCAGTTCAGGGTGGAGCTCTGGAAACACCATATATTTT. Its protein product is CASSSGWSSGNTIYF.

This clonotype was recorded only once. The CDR3 nucleotides read TGTGCCAGCAGTTACAAGCTCCCGGGACAAACCATCAGCTCCTACGAGCAGTACTTC. Translation: CASSYKLPGQTISSYEQYF. V gene TRBV6-1 combines with J gene TRBJ2-7, with D possibly being TRBD1 (6 bases). The CDR3 has 19 amino acids. V lost 5 bases and J 0 bases, leaving 26 bases between the germline ends. Germline values: CDR1 MNHNS, CDR2 SASEGT.

This chain connects TRBV15 to TRBJ1-5; D not certain. Trimming shortened V by 1 base and J by 5 bases, and 6 bases separated the two germline ends. The CDR3 totals 13 residues. Germline CDR1 is LNHNV and CDR2 is YYDKDF (reference sequence). CDR3 sequence reads: CATSRAPDQPQHF. For the CDR3, the DNA is TGTGCCACCAGCAGAGCGCCTGATCAGCCCCAGCATTTT.

The rearrangement links TRBV30 to TRBJ1-5; D perhaps matches TRBD1 (5 bases). The CDR3 covers 17 residues. Germline values: CDR1 GTSNPN, CDR2 SVGIG (reference sequence). V was pared by 2 bases and J by 5 bases, with 22 bases between. CDR3 bases: TGTGCCTGGAGTCCCTCCCTCACCGGGGCGCGGGATCAGCCCCAGCATTTT. Translated, it gives CAWSPSLTGARDQPQHF.

V is TRBV19 and J is TRBJ2-3, with 8 bases identical to TRBD1. The germline V gene has CDR1 LNHDA and CDR2 SQIVND (reference sequence). J was trimmed by 4 bases and V by 2 bases; bases with no gene match: 5. The CDR3 runs 15 residues. CDR3 bases: TGTGCCAGTAGTATATGGGGACAGGCCCCAGATACGCAGTATTTT. Protein product: CASSIWGQAPDTQYF.

In its sample, this clonotype was seen a few times. The V and J genes are TRBV27 and TRBJ2-3, with 10 bases aligning to TRBD1. Looked up from germline, CDR1 is MNHEY and CDR2 is SMNVEV (reference sequence). V dropped 7 bases and J dropped 6; count of bases not matched to a gene: 10. The CDR3 contains 15 residues. This chain's CDR3 is CASTQSGTGADTQYF. The CDR3 DNA follows: TGTGCCAGCACTCAATCCGGGACAGGGGCCGATACGCAGTATTTT.

The chain employs TRBV10-3 and TRBJ1-1; 10 bases agree with TRBD1. The V segment lost 3 bases and the J segment 1 base; nucleotides outside the gene matches: 2. The CDR3 has 15 amino acids. The germline gives CDR1 ENHRY, CDR2 SYGVKD. The CDR3 loop reads CAISDGTGANTEAFF. CDR3 coding DNA: TGTGCCATCAGTGACGGGACAGGGGCGAACACTGAAGCTTTCTTT.

As for this clonotype: Since the CDR3 does not end with the conserved phenylalanine or tryptophan, this likely comes from a read error. The chain employs TRBV30 and TRBJ2-3, with D possibly TRBD1 on 6 matching bases. Germline CDR1 and CDR2: GTSNPN and SVGIG (reference sequence). V dropped 0 bases and J dropped 5 bases, with 15 bases sitting between them. The CDR3 length is 15 residues. The CDR3 DNA is TGTGCCTGGAGTGTAACAGGGTGGGGTGGAGATACGCAGTATCTT. This codes for CAWSVTGWGGDTQYL.

The chain employs TRBV18 and TRBJ1-3; D remains ambiguous. The length of the CDR3 is 16 residues. Germline CDR1 and CDR2: KGHSH and LQKENI. V was pared by 4 bases and J by 0 bases, with 13 bases between. The CDR3 spells CASSQTGSSSGNTIYF. The CDR3 bases are TGTGCCAGCTCACAAACGGGCAGTAGCTCTGGAAACACCATATATTTT.

The V gene is TRBV6-1, the J gene TRBJ2-7; perhaps TRBD1 as D (5 bases). Trimming removed 2 bases from V and 5 bases from J, with 19 bases in between. The V gene's germline CDR1 is MNHNS and CDR2 SASEGT. This CDR3 has 16 residues. The CDR3 nucleotides are TGTGCCAGCAGTGAATATAACAGGCAATATCGCAACGAGCAGTACTTC. Protein sequence: CASSEYNRQYRNEQYF.